A selection of T cell receptor beta chains follows, all from one sample in a study of T cell responses to AZD1222 COVID-19 vaccine. The repertoire was sequenced with immunoSEQ multiplex PCR; TCRdb's copy has only in-frame clones and lacks some. Among about 160,000 clones listed, 90% were seen once. The sample consisted of peripheral blood, taken on day 0 of AZD1222 vaccination. Every receptor here comes from an adult in good health. Each CDR3 is given with its conserved first and last residue. The size of a clone is reported for some rows only, either as once, few or many, or as a class for expanded clones.

v_gene	abundance	j_gene	CDR3aa
TRBV4-2	few	TRBJ2-2	CASSQVYANTGELFF
TRBV30	.	TRBJ1-5	CAWSVRSNQPQHF
TRBV5-4	.	TRBJ1-2	CASSPNEGLYGYTF
TRBV19	once	TRBJ1-5	CASTPGGGTISQPQHF
TRBV2	.	TRBJ2-1	CASRLAGSYNEQFF
TRBV27	.	TRBJ2-6	CASSLYSGANVLTF
TRBV19	.	TRBJ1-1	CASSTWGQGTTEAFF
TRBV4-1	.	TRBJ1-6	CASSQGDRVVGSPLHF
TRBV5-1	.	TRBJ1-1	CASSQGTSTPEAFF
TRBV27	.	TRBJ1-2	CASSFGGGTAGYTF